What follows are 14 T cell receptor beta chains derived from one specimen sequenced in a study of tumor-infiltrating lymphocytes in primary liver carcinoma. Each 20-30 mg portion of unsorted bulk tissue served as the source for co-extraction of RNA and DNA. A constant-region primer primed TCR beta cDNA synthesis from about 0.55 ug of total RNA. It was through three nested multiplex PCR rounds of slightly modified ARM-PCR that TCR beta libraries arose. The opening two PCR rounds, about 10 cycles each, paired TRBV1-TRBV30 forward primers with a C-beta reverse primer. MiXCR, run by TCRdb on the multiplex PCR reads, gives a single entry per CDR3 protein. The data contain nearly 50,000 distinct CDR3 sequences, 70% to 75% of them seen just once; the ten biggest clones take up around 28%. The material sequenced was liver tumor tissue from sampling region 3. Subset given: tumor region T3, left-lateral pole. These receptors all stem from a middle-aged man with primary liver carcinoma and hepatitis B virus infection.

Concerning this clonotype itself: A much larger clone sits a single nucleotide away, making a read error possible. This chain joins TRBV28 and TRBJ2-7, with 8 bases matching TRBD2. This CDR3 region has 14 residues. Per the germline V gene, CDR1 is MDHEN and CDR2 is SYDVKM. The CDR3 DNA sequence: TGTGCCAGCAATTTATCGGGAGGGGCCTACGAGCAGTACTTC. As protein: CASNLSGGAYEQYF.

Details on this clonotype: This CDR3 is missing its conserved last phenylalanine or tryptophan, likely due to a read error. V and J are TRBV20-1 and TRBJ1-5; D is unclear. Germline V lookup: CDR1 DFQATT, CDR2 SNEGSKA (reference sequence). The CDR3 is made up of 15 amino acids. CDR3 residues: CIAIRVTNSNQPQHL. The CDR3 DNA reads TGCATTGCTATCCGGGTCACTAATAGCAATCAGCCCCAGCATCTT.

V gene TRBV4-1 combines with J gene TRBJ2-7; D gene uncertain. The CDR3 is made up of 16 amino acids. CDR1 and CDR2 from the germline V gene are MGHRA and YSYEKL. V dropped 4 bases and J dropped 2 bases, with 18 bases sitting between them. Written as DNA, the CDR3 is TGCGCCAGCAGCCCCGACCGGTCGAGCAGTCCCTACGAGCAGTACTTC. Residues: CASSPDRSSSPYEQYF.

This clonotype was seen only once. The chain has TRBV29-1 and TRBJ2-1; 8 positions match TRBD1. Germline V gives CDR1 SQVTM, CDR2 ANQGSEA. The CDR3 is 15 amino acids. The ends lost 4 bases at V and 6 bases at J; junction bases unmatched: 11. CDR3 sequence (DNA): TGCAGCGTTGTTCAGGGGGCGGGATTTGCCAATGAGCAGTTCTTC. This sequence encodes CSVVQGAGFANEQFF.

This clonotype was picked up a small number of times. Written as DNA, the CDR3 is TGTGCCAGCAGTGGGCCTTCCCACAAGCAGTACTTC. As protein: CASSGPSHKQYF. This sequence joins TRBV6-1 and TRBJ2-7; D remains unclear. Trimming shortened V by 4 bases and J by 8 bases, and 12 bases separated the two germline ends. Germline assignment: CDR1 MNHNS and CDR2 SASEGT. This CDR3 has 12 residues.

Concerning this clonotype itself: Relative to the germline gene, one junction end is altered; a read error may explain this. The chain combines TRBV12-3 or TRBV12-4 with TRBJ2-7, with D maybe TRBD2 (5 bases). The length of the CDR3 is 12 residues. CDR3 protein: CASSRMDGEQYF. The CDR3 DNA reads as TGTGCCAGCAGTCGGATGGATGGGGAGCAATACTTC.

Notes on this clonotype: This clone may be a read error of a much larger clone one base away. V and J are TRBV5-4 and TRBJ2-5, with TRBD1 identical over 7 bases. The J segment lost 5 bases and the V segment lost 10 bases, leaving 20 bases of the junction unmatched. Germline V lookup: CDR1 SGHNT, CDR2 YYREEE (reference sequence). This CDR3 comprises 16 residues. The CDR3 here is CAASSPPGKGAETQYF. The CDR3 nucleotides read TGTGCCGCCTCCTCCCCTCCCGGGAAGGGGGCTGAGACCCAGTACTTC.

With respect to this clonotype: A much larger clone lies a single base off, so this may be a read error. V is TRBV24-1 and J is TRBJ2-5; no clear D. Germline V gene data show CDR1 as KGHDR and CDR2 as SFDVKD. This CDR3 has 15 residues. CDR3 sequence (DNA): TGTGCCACCAGTGAATCGTCGAGGCCTCAAGAGGCCCAGTACTTC. Translation: CATSESSRPQEAQYF.

On this clonotype: An end of the junction does not agree with germline; a read error may underlie this. V and J are TRBV5-4 and TRBJ2-7; D is ambiguous. Per the germline V gene, CDR1 is SGHNT and CDR2 is YYREEE (reference sequence). This CDR3 contains 14 residues. The DNA for the CDR3 is TGTGCCAGCAGCTTGTCTGGGAAATCCTACGAGCTGCACTTC. Protein: CASSLSGKSYELHF.

This clonotype appeared many times. The CDR3 DNA is TGCGCCAGCAGCCAAGATCACAGCGGGAGGTACGAGCAGTACTTC. Its protein is CASSQDHSGRYEQYF. The chain couples TRBV4-1 to TRBJ2-7; 9 bases are a match to TRBD2. Unmatched junction bases numbered 4, after V lost 0 bases and J lost 4 bases. The length of the CDR3 is 15 residues. CDR1 and CDR2 from the germline V gene are MGHRA and YSYEKL.

The gene calls are TRBV11-2 and TRBJ1-5; weak D call: TRBD1 (5 bases). Trimming left V 8 bases short and J 10 bases short, with 21 bases between. This CDR3 has 14 amino acids. The germline gives CDR1 SGHAT, CDR2 FQNNGV. The CDR3 loop is CASDQQGSRGPQHF. Written as DNA, the CDR3 is TGTGCCAGCGACCAGCAGGGAAGTCGCGGACCCCAGCATTTT.

Comment on this clonotype: This CDR3 fails to terminate in the conserved phenylalanine or tryptophan, so it likely reflects a read error. No DNA is shown, since the ends of the CDR3 on it are uncertain; the CDR3 is the one TCRdb lists. The chain is built from TRBV6-1 and TRBJ2-5; the table names TRBD1, a call not compared with the DNA. Counting both end residues, the CDR3 totals 15 amino acids. Germline V gene lookup returns CDR1 MNHNS and CDR2 SASEGT. CDR3 amino acids: CASSELAGVFGTRYL.

To note about this clonotype: With a much larger clone just one base away, this may be a read error. The chain recombines TRBV12-3 or TRBV12-4 with TRBJ1-3, with D possibly TRBD1 on 5 matching bases. The CDR3 is made up of 15 amino acids. CDR3 sequence reads: CDSSFGGGGGNTIYF. DNA of the CDR3: TGTGACAGCAGTTTTGGTGGGGGAGGTGGAAACACCATATATTTT.

Concerning this clonotype: One junction end disagrees with the germline gene, perhaps due to a read error. This chain connects TRBV29-1 to TRBJ2-7; 8 bases align to TRBD2. The CDR3 runs to 13 residues. Germline assignment: CDR1 SQVTM and CDR2 ANQGSEA. The CDR3 loop reads CSSESGLGYEQYF. In nucleotides, the CDR3 is TGCAGCTCTGAGTCGGGACTAGGATACGAACAGTACTTC.